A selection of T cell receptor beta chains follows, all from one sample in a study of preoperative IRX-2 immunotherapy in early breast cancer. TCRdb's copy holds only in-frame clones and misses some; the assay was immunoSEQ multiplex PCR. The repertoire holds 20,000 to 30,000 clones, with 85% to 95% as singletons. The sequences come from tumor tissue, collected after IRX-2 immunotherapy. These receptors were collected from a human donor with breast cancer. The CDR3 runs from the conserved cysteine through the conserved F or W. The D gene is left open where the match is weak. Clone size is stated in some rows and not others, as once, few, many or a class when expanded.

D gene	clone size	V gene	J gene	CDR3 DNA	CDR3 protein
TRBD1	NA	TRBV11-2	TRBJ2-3	TGTGCCAGCAGCTACGGACAGGGGGCTAGCACAGATACGCAGTATTTT	CASSYGQGASTDTQYF
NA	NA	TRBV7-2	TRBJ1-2	TGTGCCAGCAGCTTAGGGCAGGGAAATGGCTACACCTTC	CASSLGQGNGYTF
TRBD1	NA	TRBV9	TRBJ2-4	TGTGCCAGCAGCGGCTCGACAGGGGAGAAAAACATTCAGTACTTC	CASSGSTGEKNIQYF
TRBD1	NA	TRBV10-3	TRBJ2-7	TGTGCCATCAGTGATGGGACAGGGGAAGCCTACGAGCAGTACTTC	CAISDGTGEAYEQYF
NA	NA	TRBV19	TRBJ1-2	TGTGCCAGTAGCCCCGCCGGATCTCGGGTAAACTATGGCTACACCTTC	CASSPAGSRVNYGYTF
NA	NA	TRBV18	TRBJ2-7	TGTGCCAGCTCACATGGGTCCGATTACGAGCAGTACTTC	CASSHGSDYEQYF
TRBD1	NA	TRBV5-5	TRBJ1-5	TGTGCCCCGGGACAGGGAATTCAGCCCCAGCATTTT	CAPGQGIQPQHF
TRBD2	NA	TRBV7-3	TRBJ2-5	TGTGCCAGCAGCCCCCCGGGGGGGGCGGGAGGACTCTACTTC	CASSPPGGAGGLYF
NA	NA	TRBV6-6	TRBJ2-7	TGTGCCAGCAGTTACTTCTCAAGCTACGAGCAGTACTTC	CASSYFSSYEQYF
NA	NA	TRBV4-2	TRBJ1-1	TGTGCCAGCAGCGACCTCAGGGATACTGAAGCTTTCTTT	CASSDLRDTEAFF
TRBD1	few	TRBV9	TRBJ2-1	TGTGCCAGCAGCGCAGGTGGGACAGCTCGTGGTGAGCAGTTCTTC	CASSAGGTARGEQFF
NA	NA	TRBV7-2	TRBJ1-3	TGTGCCAGCAGCTTAACAGCTCCTGGAAACACCATATATTTT	CASSLTAPGNTIYF
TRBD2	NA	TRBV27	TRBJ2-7	TGTGCCAGCAGTCCGGGACTAGCGGGAGTTGGCGGTTCCTACGAGCAGTACTTC	CASSPGLAGVGGSYEQYF
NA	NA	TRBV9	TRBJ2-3	TGTGCCAGCAGCTCCGCCGGGGGCACAGATACGCAGTATTTT	CASSSAGGTDTQYF
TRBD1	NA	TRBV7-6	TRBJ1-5	TGTGCCAGCAGCCCCGGACAGGACAATCAGCCCCAGCATTTT	CASSPGQDNQPQHF
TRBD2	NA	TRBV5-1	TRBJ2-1	TGCGCCAGCAGCTTGAGCGGGGGGCCAAACAATGAGCAGTTCTTC	CASSLSGGPNNEQFF
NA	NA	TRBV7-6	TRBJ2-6	TGTGCCAGCAGCTTTAATCTTGGACCCCTTTCCTCTGGGGCCAACGTCCTGACTTTC	CASSFNLGPLSSGANVLTF
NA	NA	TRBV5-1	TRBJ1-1	TGCGCCAGCAGCCTCCCGGGGGGTAGTGAAGCTTTCTTT	CASSLPGGSEAFF
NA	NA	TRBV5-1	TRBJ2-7	TGCGCCAGCAGCTTTTCCGGGACCTCAGGAGCCGAGCAGTACTTC	CASSFSGTSGAEQYF
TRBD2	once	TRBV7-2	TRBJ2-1	TGTGCCAGCAGCTTAGGACTAGCAATTGAGCAGTTCTTC	CASSLGLAIEQFF
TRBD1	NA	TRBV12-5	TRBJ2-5	TGTGCTAGTGGTTTGGTCCGGGACAGGGGGTTACGCTCCCAGTACTTC	CASGLVRDRGLRSQYF
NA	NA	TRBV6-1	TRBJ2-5	TGTGCCAGCAGTGACTCTGGTTTGGGGGGGACCCAGTACTTC	CASSDSGLGGTQYF
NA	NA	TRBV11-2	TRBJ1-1	TGTGCCAGCAGCCGGGGACTCATGAACACTGAAGCTTTCTTT	CASSRGLMNTEAFF
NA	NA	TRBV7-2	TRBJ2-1	TGTGCCAGCAGCCTCCAGGACAGCTACAATGAGCAGTTCTTC	CASSLQDSYNEQFF
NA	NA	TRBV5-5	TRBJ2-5	TGTGCCAGCAGCCCCGGTGGGATCCAAGAGACCCAGTACTTC	CASSPGGIQETQYF